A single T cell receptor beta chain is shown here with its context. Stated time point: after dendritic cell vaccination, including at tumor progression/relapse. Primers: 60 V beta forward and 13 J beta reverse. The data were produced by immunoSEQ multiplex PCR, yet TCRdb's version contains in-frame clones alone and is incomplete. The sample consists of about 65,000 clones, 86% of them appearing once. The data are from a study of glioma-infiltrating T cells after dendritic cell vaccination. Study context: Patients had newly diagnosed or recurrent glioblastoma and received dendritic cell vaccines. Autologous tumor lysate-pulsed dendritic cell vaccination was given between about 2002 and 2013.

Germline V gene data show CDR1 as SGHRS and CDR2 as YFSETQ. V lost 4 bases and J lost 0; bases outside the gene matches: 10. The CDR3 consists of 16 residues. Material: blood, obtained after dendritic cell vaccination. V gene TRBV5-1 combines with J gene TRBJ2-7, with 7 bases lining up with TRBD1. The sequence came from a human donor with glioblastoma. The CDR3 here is CASSLLTGEYSYEQYF. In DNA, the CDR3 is TGCGCCAGCAGCCTATTAACAGGGGAATACTCCTACGAGCAGTACTTC.